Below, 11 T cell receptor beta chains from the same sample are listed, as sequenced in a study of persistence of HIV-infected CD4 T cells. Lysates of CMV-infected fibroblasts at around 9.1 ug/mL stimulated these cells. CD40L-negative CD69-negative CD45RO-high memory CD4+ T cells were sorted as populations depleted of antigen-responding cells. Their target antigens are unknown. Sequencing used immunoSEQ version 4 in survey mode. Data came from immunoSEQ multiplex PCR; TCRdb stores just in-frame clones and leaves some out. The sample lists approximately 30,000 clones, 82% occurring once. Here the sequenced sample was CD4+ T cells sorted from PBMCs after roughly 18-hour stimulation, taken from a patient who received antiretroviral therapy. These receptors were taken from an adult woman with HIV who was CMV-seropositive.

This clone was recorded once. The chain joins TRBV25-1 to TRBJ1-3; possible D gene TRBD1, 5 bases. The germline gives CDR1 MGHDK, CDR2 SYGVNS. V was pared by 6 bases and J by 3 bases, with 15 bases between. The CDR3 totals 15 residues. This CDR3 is CASRRGSSFGNTIYF. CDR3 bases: TGTGCCAGCAGGAGGGGCTCTTCTTTTGGAAACACCATATATTTT.

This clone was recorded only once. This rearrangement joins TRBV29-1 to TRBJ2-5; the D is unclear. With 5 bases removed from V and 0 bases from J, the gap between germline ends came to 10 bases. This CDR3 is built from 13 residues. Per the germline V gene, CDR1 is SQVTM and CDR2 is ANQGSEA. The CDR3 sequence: CSVISIDQETQYF. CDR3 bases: TGCAGCGTTATAAGCATAGACCAAGAGACCCAGTACTTC.

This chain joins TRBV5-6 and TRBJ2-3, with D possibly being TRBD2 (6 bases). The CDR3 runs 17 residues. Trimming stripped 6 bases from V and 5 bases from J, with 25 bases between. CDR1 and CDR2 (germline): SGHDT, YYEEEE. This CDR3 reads CASTRPPGRQKLDTQYF. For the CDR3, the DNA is TGTGCCAGCACCCGACCCCCCGGGAGACAGAAGTTAGATACGCAGTATTTT. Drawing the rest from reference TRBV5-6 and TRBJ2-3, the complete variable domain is DAGVTQSPTHLIKTRGQQVTLRCSPKSGHDTVSWYQQALGQGPQFIFQYYEEEERQRGNFPDRFSGHQFPNYSSELNVNALLLGDSALYLCASTRPPGRQKLDTQYFGPGTRLTVL.

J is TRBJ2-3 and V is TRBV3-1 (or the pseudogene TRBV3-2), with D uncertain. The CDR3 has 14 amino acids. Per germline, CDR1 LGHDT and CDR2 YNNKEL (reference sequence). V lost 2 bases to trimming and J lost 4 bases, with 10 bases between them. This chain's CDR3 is CASSQTLAPDTQYF. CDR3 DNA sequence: TGTGCCAGCAGCCAAACCCTCGCCCCAGATACGCAGTATTTT.

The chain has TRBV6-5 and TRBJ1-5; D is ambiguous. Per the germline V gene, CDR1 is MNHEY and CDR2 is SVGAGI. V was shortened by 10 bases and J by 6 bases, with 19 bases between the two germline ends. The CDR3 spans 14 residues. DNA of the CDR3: TGTGCCACTTCGAACCAACAATCCGGTCAGCCCCAGCATTTT. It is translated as CATSNQQSGQPQHF.

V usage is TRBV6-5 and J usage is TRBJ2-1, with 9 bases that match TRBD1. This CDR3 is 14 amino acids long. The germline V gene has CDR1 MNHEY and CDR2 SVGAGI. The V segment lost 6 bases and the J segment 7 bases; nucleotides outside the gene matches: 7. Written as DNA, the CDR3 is TGTGCCAGCAGCCATTTGACAGGGGGGAATGAGCAGTTCTTC. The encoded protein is CASSHLTGGNEQFF.

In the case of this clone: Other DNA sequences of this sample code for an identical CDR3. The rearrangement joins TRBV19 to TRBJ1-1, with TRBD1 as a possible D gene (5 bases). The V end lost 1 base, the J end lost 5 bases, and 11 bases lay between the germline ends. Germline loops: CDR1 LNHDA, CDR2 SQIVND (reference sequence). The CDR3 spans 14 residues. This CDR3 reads CASSIARANTEAFF. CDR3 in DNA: TGTGCCAGTAGTATAGCCAGGGCAAATACTGAAGCTTTCTTT.

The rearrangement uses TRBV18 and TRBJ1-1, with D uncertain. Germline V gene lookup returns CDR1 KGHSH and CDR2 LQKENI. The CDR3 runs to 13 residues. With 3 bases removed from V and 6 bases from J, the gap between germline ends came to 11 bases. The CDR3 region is CASSPNRGPEAFF. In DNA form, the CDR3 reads TGTGCCAGCTCACCTAACAGAGGTCCTGAAGCTTTCTTT.

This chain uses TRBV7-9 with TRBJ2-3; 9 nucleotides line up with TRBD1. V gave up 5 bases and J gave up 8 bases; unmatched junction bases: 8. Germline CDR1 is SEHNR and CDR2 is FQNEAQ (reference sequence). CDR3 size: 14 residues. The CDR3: CASSLTGGVGTQYF. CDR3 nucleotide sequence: TGTGCCAGCAGCCTCACAGGGGGCGTGGGTACGCAGTATTTT. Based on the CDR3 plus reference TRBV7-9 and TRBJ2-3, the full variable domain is DTGVSQNPRHKITKRGQNVTFRCDPISEHNRLYWYRQTLGQGPEFLTYFQNEAQLEKSRLLSDRFSAERPKGSFSTLEIQRTEQGDSAMYLCASSLTGGVGTQYFGPGTRLTVL.

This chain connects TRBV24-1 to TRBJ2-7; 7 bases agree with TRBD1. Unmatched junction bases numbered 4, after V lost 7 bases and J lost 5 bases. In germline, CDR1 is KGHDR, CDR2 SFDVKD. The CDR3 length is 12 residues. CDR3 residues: CATRSTGNEQYF. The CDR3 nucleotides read TGTGCCACCAGATCGACAGGGAACGAGCAGTACTTC.

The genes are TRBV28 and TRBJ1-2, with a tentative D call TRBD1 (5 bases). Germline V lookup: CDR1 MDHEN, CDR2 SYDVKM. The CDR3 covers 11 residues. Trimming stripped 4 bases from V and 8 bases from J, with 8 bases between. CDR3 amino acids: CASSWGLGYTF. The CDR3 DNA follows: TGTGCCAGCAGTTGGGGCCTAGGCTACACCTTC.